Given below is one T cell receptor (beta chain) in context. These data are taken from a study of blood T cell repertoires in COVID-19. The V gene lost 0 bases and the J gene lost 3 bases, with 11 bases spanning the gap. The CDR3 length is 15 residues. Germline CDR1 and CDR2: MGHRA and YSYEKL. Sequenced by immunoSEQ multiplex PCR; TCRdb stores in-frame clones only, minus some. Found here are around 180,000 clones, 84% of them singletons; the top ten hold about 12%. Sequencing was carried out using PBMCs or T cells enriched from blood (not recorded which). This chain links TRBV4-1 with TRBJ1-2; D call uncertain. The source is a man in his forties or fifties who had recovered from COVID-19. The CDR3 loop reads CASSQEGGLDYGYTF. The CDR3 nucleotides are TGCGCCAGCAGCCAAGAAGGAGGGTTGGACTATGGCTACACCTTC.